This T cell receptor beta chain was sequenced in a study of monozygotic twins with inflammatory bowel disease (dated by TCRdb to between 2018 and 2021). A note on the overall study: The complete study included roughly 30 monozygotic twin pairs: 19 IBD-discordant Danish pairs and nine German pairs, of which four were IBD-concordant and five were IBD-discordant. Disease-associated traits were sought mainly through comparisons between IBD patients and their genetically identical healthy co-twins within discordant pairs. Each individual had, on average, about 151 000 unique TCRalpha sequences and 181 000 unique TCRbeta sequences available for analysis.

From each donor, a roughly 2.7 ml peripheral blood sample was collected into PAXgene tubes and kept at -80 degrees C. Without T cell sorting, total RNA was isolated from whole blood using the PAXgene blood miRNA kit on an automated QIAcube. Peripheral blood from monozygotic twin pairs, either concordant or discordant for inflammatory bowel disease, underwent deep TCRalpha and TCRbeta repertoire profiling that used unique molecular barcoding. For every twin pair, smoking habits were documented, and each individual was categorised as a current, former or never smoker. Receptor libraries were prepared by 5' RACE. Each TCR library was prepared from about 4,000 ng of total RNA. cDNA was synthesized with SMARTScribe reverse transcriptase in eight separate reactions per sample. During cDNA synthesis, unique molecular identifiers containing a 6-nucleotide sample barcode were introduced by template switching. TCRalpha and TCRbeta cDNA was amplified in two nested PCRs of around 15 and 10 cycles, and bead purification was carried out after each PCR. Before amplification, cDNA was treated with uracil DNA-glycosylase and purified using the QIAquick PCR purification kit. In the second PCR, Illumina TruSeq-compatible adapters and sample-specific barcodes were added. Library quality and concentration were assessed using TapeStation and Qubit, and 4.5 to 5.5 ng of each library was pooled. Sequencing of pooled libraries was carried out on an Illumina HiSeq2500 single-index Rapid Run using 2 x 100 bp reads and custom sequencing primers. Under the source paper's analysis protocol: MiGEC version 1.2.6 was used for UMI-based consensus assembly, which corrected PCR and sequencing errors. MiXCR version 2.1.1 was used to carry out V(D)J alignment, clonotype assembly and CDR3 extraction. To normalise gene usage, clonotype sharing and MAIT/NKT TCR abundance, the top 1000, 10 000 and 20 000 clonotypes in each sample were analysed. Diversity was computed as the inverse Simpson index with the vegan R package after downsampling to 27 000 UMIs. Paired Mann-Whitney U tests on discordant twin pairs were used, with Benjamini-Hochberg multiple-testing correction. The reads underwent TCRdb reprocessing, giving one record for each CDR3 protein sequence and no DNA. The V and J calls and clone size are TCRdb's, not the authors'. This sample's clone table shows some 330,000 distinct CDR3 sequences. The leading ten clones occupy roughly 5.8% of the sample.

To note about this clonotype: It lacks a known antigen.

The full study reports these points: No difference in repertoire similarity was observed between concordant and discordant twins, possibly owing to limited statistical power. TCRbeta repertoire diversity, by inverse Simpson index, was decreased in IBD patients compared with their healthy co-twins. Distinction between different T cell subtypes could not be achieved in the analysis. Compared with healthy twins, IBD patients shared fewer clonotypes with other individuals, and the difference was most pronounced in patients with signs of disease activity. No single strong signal or clonotype linked to IBD turned up in the results, so the idea that one exists was not supported. Differing immunosuppressive treatments among patients may have added background noise and inter-individual variability to the repertoires.

CDR1 and CDR2, per the germline V gene, are MNHEY and SVGEGT. There are 14 amino acids in the CDR3, from cysteine to phenylalanine inclusive. No nucleotide data were recorded. The sample comprised blood. Here the chain combines TRBV6-2 or TRBV6-3 and TRBJ2-5; without DNA, the TCRdb call of TRBD2 cannot be checked. The clonotype originates from a human donor with ulcerative colitis or Crohn's disease, or a healthy co-twin of an affected twin (not recorded which). This receptor carries the CDR3 CASSSDYALETQYF.